Each of the 16 T cell receptor beta chains below was sequenced from the same sample in a study of T cells in localized non-small cell lung cancer. Measured with immunoSEQ multiplex PCR; TCRdb has only the in-frame clones, and not every one. The table has roughly 24,000 clones, about nine tenths seen once; the top ten hold around a fifth. The starting material was peripheral blood, obtained before any cancer treatment. The receptors shown here come from a man aged 40-75 years with stage I squamous cell lung carcinoma.

This clone was detected once. The genes are TRBV7-9 and TRBJ1-4; 7 bases map to TRBD1. CDR1 is SEHNR and CDR2 is FQNEAQ in the germline V gene (reference sequence). This CDR3 region has 15 residues. Unmatched junction bases numbered 7, after V lost 2 bases and J lost 7 bases. CDR3 sequence reads: CASSLPATGSEKLFF. The DNA of the CDR3 is TGTGCCAGCAGCTTACCCGCGACAGGGAGTGAAAAACTGTTTTTT.

This clone showed up just once. The chain is built from TRBV7-9 and TRBJ2-2, with 9 bases aligning to TRBD1. The CDR3 has 15 residues. Germline values: CDR1 SEHNR, CDR2 FQNEAQ (reference sequence). Trimming cost V 7 bases and J 3 bases; bases outside gene matches: 6. CDR3 in DNA: TGTGCCAGCACCTGGACAGGGGACTACACCGGGGAGCTGTTTTTT. Its translation is CASTWTGDYTGELFF.

This clone qualifies as medium-sized. The chain recombines TRBV2 with TRBJ1-1; D is unresolved. CDR3 size: 15 residues. The germline V gene has CDR1 SNHLY and CDR2 FYNNEI. V was cut by 3 bases and J by 0 bases, with 11 bases left in between. CDR3 region: CASSEVWSMNTEAFF. The CDR3 bases are TGTGCCAGCAGTGAGGTTTGGAGTATGAACACTGAAGCTTTCTTT.

The V call is TRBV7-9, the J call TRBJ2-1; 7 bases are shared with TRBD1. The CDR3 runs to 16 residues. J was trimmed by 0 bases and V by 5 bases; bases with no gene match: 7. Per the germline V gene, CDR1 is SEHNR and CDR2 is FQNEAQ (reference sequence). The CDR3 is CASSGYRGSSYNEQFF. DNA for the CDR3: TGTGCCAGCAGCGGGTACAGGGGAAGCTCCTACAATGAGCAGTTCTTC.

The chain has TRBV10-2 and TRBJ2-5, with 10 bases that match TRBD2. V dropped 2 bases and J dropped 4; count of bases not matched to a gene: 4. Germline CDR1 WSHSY, CDR2 SAAADI. The CDR3 runs to 15 residues. CDR3 residues: CASSEAGTSVETQYF. In nucleotides, the CDR3 is TGCGCCAGCAGTGAGGCCGGGACTAGCGTAGAGACCCAGTACTTC.

The J gene is TRBJ2-7, the V gene TRBV5-6; D perhaps matches TRBD1 (5 bases). V was shortened by 1 base and J by 2 bases, with 10 bases between the two germline ends. Germline values: CDR1 SGHDT, CDR2 YYEEEE. CDR3 length: 14 amino acids. The CDR3 coding sequence is TGTGCCAGCAGCTTGCTGGACACAGCCTACGAGCAGTACTTC. This codes for CASSLLDTAYEQYF.

The J gene is TRBJ1-6, the V gene TRBV7-9, with D tentatively TRBD1 (5 bases). V lost 5 bases and J 7 bases, leaving 15 bases between the germline ends. Germline-derived CDR1 and CDR2 are SEHNR and FQNEAQ (reference sequence). The length of the CDR3 is 15 residues. In nucleotides, the CDR3 is TGTGCCAGCAGCCCCGCGGGACCGACAAATTCACCCCTCCACTTT. Protein sequence: CASSPAGPTNSPLHF. Full variable domain (missing parts from reference TRBV7-9 and TRBJ1-6): DTGVSQNPRHKITKRGQNVTFRCDPISEHNRLYWYRQTLGQGPEFLTYFQNEAQLEKSRLLSDRFSAERPKGSFSTLEIQRTEQGDSAMYLCASSPAGPTNSPLHFGNGTRLTVT.

A word on this clone: An end of the junction does not agree with germline; a read error may underlie this. The rearrangement joins TRBV9 to TRBJ2-1, with D possibly being TRBD2 (7 bases). CDR1 is SGDLS, CDR2 YYNGEE, per germline. The CDR3 spans 17 residues. CDR3 amino acids: CANSERGGTPPENEQFF. The DNA of the CDR3 is TGTGCCAACAGCGAGAGGGGGGGGACCCCTCCCGAGAATGAGCAGTTCTTC.

This clone was recorded only once. V is TRBV19 and J is TRBJ2-1, with D unresolved. CDR3 length: 13 residues. Germline CDR1 LNHDA, CDR2 SQIVND (reference sequence). Trimming took 3 bases from V and 0 from J, leaving 3 bases between them. CDR3 amino acids: CASSMGSYNEQFF. CDR3 bases: TGTGCCAGTAGTATGGGCTCCTACAATGAGCAGTTCTTC. Drawing the rest from reference TRBV19 and TRBJ2-1, the complete variable domain is DGGITQSPKYLFRKEGQNVTLSCEQNLNHDAMYWYRQDPGQGLRLIYYSQIVNDFQKGDIAEGYSVSREKKESFPLTVTSAQKNPTAFYLCASSMGSYNEQFFGPGTRLTVL.

CDR3 region: CASSLGWGPQSTQYF. The CDR3 DNA reads TGTGCCAGCAGCTTAGGATGGGGTCCCCAATCTACGCAGTATTTT. V is TRBV7-2 and J is TRBJ2-3; D is unclear. Germline CDR1 reads SGHTA; CDR2 reads FQGNSA. This CDR3 has 15 residues. The germline V and J ends were trimmed by 1 base and 8 bases, with 16 bases remaining between them.

CDR3: CASSLKVKLFF. The DNA of the CDR3 is TGTGCCAGCAGCTTAAAAGTAAAACTGTTTTTT. This chain joins TRBV7-9 and TRBJ1-4; D not certain. Germline CDR1 is SEHNR and CDR2 is FQNEAQ (reference sequence). V lost 2 bases to trimming and J lost 10 bases, with 5 bases between them. CDR3 size: 11 residues.

The rearrangement joins TRBV7-9 to TRBJ2-1; D remains ambiguous. Per germline, CDR1 SEHNR and CDR2 FQNEAQ (reference sequence). With 3 bases removed from V and 2 bases from J, the gap between germline ends came to 11 bases. The length of the CDR3 is 15 residues. The CDR3 nucleotides read TGTGCCAGCAGCTTCGCCGAGGCCCCCTACAATGAGCAGTTCTTC. It yields the protein CASSFAEAPYNEQFF.

The V gene is TRBV7-9, the J gene TRBJ1-4; TRBD1 agrees at 12 bases. The V gene end was trimmed by 4 bases and the J gene end by 0 bases; junction bases not matched to a gene: 9. CDR3 length equals 19 residues. Germline V CDR1 and CDR2: SEHNR, FQNEAQ (reference sequence). CDR3 DNA sequence: TGTGCCAGCAGCTCCCAACCCGGGACAGGGGGCTCAACTAATGAAAAACTGTTTTTT. Protein product: CASSSQPGTGGSTNEKLFF.

The chain recombines TRBV9 with TRBJ2-3, with 15 bases lining up with TRBD2. V trimming: 3 bases; J trimming: 2 bases; junction bases outside the gene matches: 4. The CDR3 consists of 17 residues. The germline V gene encodes CDR1 SGDLS and CDR2 YYNGEE. In DNA, the CDR3 is TGTGCCAGCAGCGCCGGGACTAGCGGGGGGTACACAGATACGCAGTATTTT. Its translation: CASSAGTSGGYTDTQYF.

The rearrangement links TRBV30 to TRBJ1-3, with D hard to call. Germline V gives CDR1 GTSNPN, CDR2 SVGIG (reference sequence). Between the trimmed V and J ends, which lost 2 bases and 4 bases, there was a span of 12 bases. The CDR3 consists of 14 residues. The CDR3 nucleotides read TGTGCCTGGAGTCCATTGGACGTAGGAAACACCATATATTTT. Translating gives CAWSPLDVGNTIYF.

A remark on this clone: The sample contains more than one DNA sequence encoding this CDR3. The chain employs TRBV7-9 and TRBJ1-1; the D gene is possibly TRBD1 (5 bases). Germline CDR1 is SEHNR and CDR2 is FQNEAQ (reference sequence). There are 14 residues in the CDR3. Trimming took off 5 bases at V and 4 bases at J, with 14 bases between the two ends. This CDR3 reads CASSPGNGGTEAFF. The CDR3 bases are TGTGCCAGCAGCCCAGGGAATGGAGGCACTGAAGCTTTCTTT.